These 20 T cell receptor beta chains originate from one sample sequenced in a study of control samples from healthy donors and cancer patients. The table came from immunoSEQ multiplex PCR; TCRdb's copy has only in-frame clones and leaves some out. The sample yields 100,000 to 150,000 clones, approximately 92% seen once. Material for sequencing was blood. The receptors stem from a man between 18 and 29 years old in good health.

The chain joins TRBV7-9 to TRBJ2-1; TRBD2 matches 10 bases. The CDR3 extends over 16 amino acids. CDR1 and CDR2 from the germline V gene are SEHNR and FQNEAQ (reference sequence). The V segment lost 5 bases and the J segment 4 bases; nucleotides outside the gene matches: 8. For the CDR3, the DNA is TGTGCCAGCAGCCCCCCAAGCGGGAGGGCTTACAATGAGCAGTTCTTC. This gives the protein CASSPPSGRAYNEQFF.

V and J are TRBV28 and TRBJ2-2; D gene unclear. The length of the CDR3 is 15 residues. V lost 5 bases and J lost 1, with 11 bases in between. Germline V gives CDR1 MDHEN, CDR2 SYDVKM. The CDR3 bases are TGTGCCAGCAGTCCTAACAGTTTGAACACCGGGGAGCTGTTTTTT. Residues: CASSPNSLNTGELFF.

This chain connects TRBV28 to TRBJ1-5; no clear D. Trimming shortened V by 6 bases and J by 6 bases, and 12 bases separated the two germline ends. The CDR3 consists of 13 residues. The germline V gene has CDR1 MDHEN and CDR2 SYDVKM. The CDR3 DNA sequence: TGTGCCAGCAGCCCGCAGCGAATTCAGCCCCAGCATTTT. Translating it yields CASSPQRIQPQHF. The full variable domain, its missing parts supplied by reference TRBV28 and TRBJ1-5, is DVKVTQSSRYLVKRTGEKVFLECVQDMDHENMFWYRQDPGLGLRLIYFSYDVKMKEKGDIPEGYSVSREKKERFSLILESASTNQTSMYLCASSPQRIQPQHFGDGTRLSIL.

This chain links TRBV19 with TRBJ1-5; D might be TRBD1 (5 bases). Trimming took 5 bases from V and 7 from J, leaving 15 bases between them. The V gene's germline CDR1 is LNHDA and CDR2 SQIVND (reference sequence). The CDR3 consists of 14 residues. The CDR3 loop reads CASSGSGGRQPQHF. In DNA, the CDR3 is TGTGCCAGTAGTGGGTCGGGGGGTAGGCAGCCCCAGCATTTT.

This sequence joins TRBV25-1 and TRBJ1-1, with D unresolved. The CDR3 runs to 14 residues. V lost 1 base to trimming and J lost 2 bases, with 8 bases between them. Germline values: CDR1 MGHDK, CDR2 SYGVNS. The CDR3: CASSEWSGNTEAFF. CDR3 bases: TGTGCCAGCAGTGAATGGTCGGGTAACACTGAAGCTTTCTTT. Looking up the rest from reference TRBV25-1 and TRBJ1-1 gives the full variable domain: EADIYQTPRYLVIGTGKKITLECSQTMGHDKMYWYQQDPGMELHLIHYSYGVNSTEKGDLSSESTVSRIRTEHFPLTLESARPSHTSQYLCASSEWSGNTEAFFGQGTRLTVV.

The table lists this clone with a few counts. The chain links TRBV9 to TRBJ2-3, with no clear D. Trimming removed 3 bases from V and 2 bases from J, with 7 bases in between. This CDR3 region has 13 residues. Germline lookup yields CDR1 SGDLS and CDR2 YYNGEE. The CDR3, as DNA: TGTGCCAGCAGCGCCCTTAACACAGATACGCAGTATTTT. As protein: CASSALNTDTQYF. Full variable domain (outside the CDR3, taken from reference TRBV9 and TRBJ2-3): DSGVTQTPKHLITATGQRVTLRCSPRSGDLSVYWYQQSLDQGLQFLIQYYNGEERAKGNILERFSAQQFPDLHSELNLSSLELGDSALYFCASSALNTDTQYFGPGTRLTVL.

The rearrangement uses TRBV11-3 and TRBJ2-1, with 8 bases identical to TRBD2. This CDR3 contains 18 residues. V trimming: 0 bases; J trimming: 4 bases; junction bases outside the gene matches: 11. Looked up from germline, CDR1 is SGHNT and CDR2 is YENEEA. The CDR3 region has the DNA TGTGCCAGCAGCTTAGAGGGGGGATCAGCGGGAGCGTACAATGAGCAGTTCTTC. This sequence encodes CASSLEGGSAGAYNEQFF.

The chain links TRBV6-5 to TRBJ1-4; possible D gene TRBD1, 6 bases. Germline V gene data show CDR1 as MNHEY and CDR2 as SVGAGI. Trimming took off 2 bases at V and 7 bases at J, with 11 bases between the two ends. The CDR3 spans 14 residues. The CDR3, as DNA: TGTGCCAGCAGTTACGGGGGGCGCGGTGAAAAACTGTTTTTT. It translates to CASSYGGRGEKLFF.

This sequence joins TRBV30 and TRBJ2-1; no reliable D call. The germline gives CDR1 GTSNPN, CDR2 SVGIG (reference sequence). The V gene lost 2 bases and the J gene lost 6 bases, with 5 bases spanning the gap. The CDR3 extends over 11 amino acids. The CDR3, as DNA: TGTGCCTGGAGTTCAGCCAATGAGCAGTTCTTC. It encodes CAWSSANEQFF.

The CDR3: CSVDGGVETQYF. CDR3 DNA sequence: TGCAGCGTTGATGGCGGGGTAGAGACCCAGTACTTC. J is TRBJ2-5 and V is TRBV29-1, with TRBD2 as a possible D gene (6 bases). Germline assignment: CDR1 SQVTM and CDR2 ANQGSEA. This CDR3 is built from 12 residues. Trimming stripped 3 bases from V and 4 bases from J, with 9 bases between. Complete variable domain (other parts from reference TRBV29-1 and TRBJ2-5): SAVISQKPSRDICQRGTSLTIQCQVDSQVTMMFWYRQQPGQSLTLIATANQGSEATYESGFVIDKFPISRPNLTFSTLTVSNMSPEDSSIYLCSVDGGVETQYFGPGTRLLVL.

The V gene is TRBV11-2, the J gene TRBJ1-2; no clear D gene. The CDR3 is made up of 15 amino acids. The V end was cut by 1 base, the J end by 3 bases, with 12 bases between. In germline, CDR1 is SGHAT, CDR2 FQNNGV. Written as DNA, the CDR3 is TGTGCCAGCAGCTTAGGGGCCGCGATATACTATGGCTACACCTTC. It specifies CASSLGAAIYYGYTF. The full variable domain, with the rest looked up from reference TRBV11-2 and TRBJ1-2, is EAGVAQSPRYKIIEKRQSVAFWCNPISGHATLYWYQQILGQGPKLLIQFQNNGVVDDSQLPKDRFSAERLKGVDSTLKIQPAKLEDSAVYLCASSLGAAIYYGYTFGSGTRLTVV.

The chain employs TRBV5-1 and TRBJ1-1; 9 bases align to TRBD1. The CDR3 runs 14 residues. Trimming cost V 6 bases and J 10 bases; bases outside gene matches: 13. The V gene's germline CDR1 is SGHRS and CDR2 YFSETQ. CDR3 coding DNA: TGCGCCAGCACCCCGGGACAGGGTGAAGACGTAGCTTTCTTT. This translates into CASTPGQGEDVAFF.

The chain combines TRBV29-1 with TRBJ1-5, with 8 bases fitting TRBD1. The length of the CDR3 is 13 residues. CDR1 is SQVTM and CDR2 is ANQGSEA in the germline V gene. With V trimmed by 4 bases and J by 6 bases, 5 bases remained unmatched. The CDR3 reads CSVVTGGSQPQHF. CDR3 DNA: TGCAGCGTTGTAACAGGGGGTTCTCAGCCCCAGCATTTT.

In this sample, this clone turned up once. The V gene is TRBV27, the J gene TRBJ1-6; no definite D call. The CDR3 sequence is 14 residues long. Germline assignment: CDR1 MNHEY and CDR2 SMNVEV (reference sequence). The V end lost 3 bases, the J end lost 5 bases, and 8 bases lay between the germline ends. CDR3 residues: CASSFGTNNSPLHF. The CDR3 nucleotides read TGTGCCAGCAGTTTTGGAACTAATAATTCACCCCTCCACTTT.

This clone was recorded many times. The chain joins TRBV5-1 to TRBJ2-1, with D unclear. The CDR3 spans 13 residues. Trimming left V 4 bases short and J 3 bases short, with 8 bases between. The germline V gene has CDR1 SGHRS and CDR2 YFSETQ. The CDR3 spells CASSVASYNEQFF. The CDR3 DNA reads TGCGCCAGCAGCGTGGCGAGCTACAATGAGCAGTTCTTC.

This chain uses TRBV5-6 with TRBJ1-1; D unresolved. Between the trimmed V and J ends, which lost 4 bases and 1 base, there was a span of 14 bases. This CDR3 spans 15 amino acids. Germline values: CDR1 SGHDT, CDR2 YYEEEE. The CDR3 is CASSVMVRGNTEAFF. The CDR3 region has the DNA TGTGCCAGCAGCGTCATGGTGCGGGGGAACACTGAAGCTTTCTTT.

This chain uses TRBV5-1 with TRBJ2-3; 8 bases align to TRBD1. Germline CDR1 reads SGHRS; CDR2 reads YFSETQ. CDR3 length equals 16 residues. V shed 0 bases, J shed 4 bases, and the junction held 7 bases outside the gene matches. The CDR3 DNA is TGCGCCAGCAGCTTGGTGGGACAGGACCTCCCAGATACGCAGTATTTT. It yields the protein CASSLVGQDLPDTQYF.

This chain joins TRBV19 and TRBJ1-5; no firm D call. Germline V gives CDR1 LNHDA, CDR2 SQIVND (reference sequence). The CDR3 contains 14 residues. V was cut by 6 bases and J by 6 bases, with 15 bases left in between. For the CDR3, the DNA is TGTGCCAGTAGCCCTCGAGGGCCTGCTCAGCCCCAGCATTTT. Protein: CASSPRGPAQPQHF.

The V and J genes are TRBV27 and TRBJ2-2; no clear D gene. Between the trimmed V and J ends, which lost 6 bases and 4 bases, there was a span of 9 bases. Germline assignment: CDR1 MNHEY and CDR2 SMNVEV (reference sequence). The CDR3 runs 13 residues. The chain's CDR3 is CASRGPVTGELFF. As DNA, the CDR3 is TGTGCCAGCAGAGGGCCAGTCACCGGGGAGCTGTTTTTT.

This chain's CDR3 is CASSVGGEYLSGSGNTIYF. The DNA for the CDR3 is TGTGCCAGCAGCGTAGGCGGGGAATACCTCTCCGGCTCTGGAAACACCATATATTTT. The chain has TRBV9 and TRBJ1-3, with D uncertain. CDR3 length: 19 amino acids. The germline V and J ends were trimmed by 0 bases and 0 bases, with 19 bases remaining between them. The germline V gene has CDR1 SGDLS and CDR2 YYNGEE.